The 13 T cell receptor beta chains below were found in one sample sequenced in a study of blood T cell repertoires in COVID-19. Some clones are missing from TCRdb's copy, which holds only in-frame ones; the method was immunoSEQ multiplex PCR. The sample lists about 160,000 clones; 70% to 90% were seen once. Input material: peripheral blood. These receptor sequences come from a woman between 50 and 59 years old with COVID-19, enrolled during active disease.

This sequence joins TRBV12-5 and TRBJ2-3, with TRBD2 matching over 7 bases. Germline CDR1 is LGHNT and CDR2 is FRNRAP. The CDR3 sequence is 13 residues long. V was pared by 6 bases and J by 6 bases, with 6 bases of the junction left unmatched. The CDR3 DNA follows: TGTGCTAGTGGGGGCGGGGGATGGGATACGCAGTATTTT. It specifies CASGGGGWDTQYF.

The CDR3 coding sequence is TGTGCCAGCAGCTTAGGGTGGGGGGGTGGACAAGAGACCCAGTACTTC. Its translation is CASSLGWGGGQETQYF. The rearrangement links TRBV7-8 to TRBJ2-5; the match to TRBD2 covers 7 bases. This CDR3 is 16 amino acids long. Germline loops: CDR1 SGHVS, CDR2 FQNEAQ. V dropped 1 base and J dropped 2; count of bases not matched to a gene: 7.

This clone was recorded a few times. The rearrangement uses TRBV5-1 and TRBJ1-3; D is uncertain. The germline V and J ends were trimmed by 5 bases and 4 bases, with 16 bases remaining between them. The CDR3 has 15 amino acids. Germline CDR1 reads SGHRS; CDR2 reads YFSETQ. This chain's CDR3 is CASSTGDLEGNTIYF. CDR3 nucleotides: TGCGCCAGCAGTACGGGAGACCTGGAGGGAAACACCATATATTTT.

The chain has TRBV7-2 and TRBJ1-6; D is undetermined. CDR3 length equals 14 residues. Germline V CDR1 and CDR2: SGHTA, FQGNSA. Trimming pared 5 bases from V and 3 bases from J, leaving 8 bases between. CDR3 in amino acids: CASSLTIYNSPLHF. For the CDR3, the DNA is TGTGCCAGCAGCCTCACAATCTATAATTCACCCCTCCACTTT.

In this sample, this clone turned up a few times. The CDR3 here is CASSVAGQVDQPQHF. The DNA for the CDR3 is TGTGCCAGCAGCGTAGCCGGACAGGTTGATCAGCCCCAGCATTTT. This chain connects TRBV9 to TRBJ1-5; 7 nucleotides align to TRBD1. This CDR3 has 15 residues. Looked up from germline, CDR1 is SGDLS and CDR2 is YYNGEE. Trimming cost V 0 bases and J 5 bases; bases outside gene matches: 5.

The chain is built from TRBV3-1 (or the pseudogene TRBV3-2) and TRBJ1-2, with D unclear. The V end was cut by 3 bases, the J end by 5 bases, with 4 bases between. The germline V gene has CDR1 LGHDT and CDR2 YNNKEL (reference sequence). This CDR3 contains 11 residues. The CDR3 bases are TGTGCCAGCAGCCACAGGTATGGCTACACCTTC. It specifies CASSHRYGYTF.

This clone appeared a few times. J is TRBJ2-3 and V is TRBV6-5, with a tentative D call TRBD1 (5 bases). Trimming took off 4 bases at V and 2 bases at J, with 10 bases between the two ends. Germline V gene data show CDR1 as MNHEY and CDR2 as SVGAGI. The CDR3 runs to 14 residues. The CDR3 loop reads CASSLPGSTDTQYF. The CDR3 DNA sequence: TGTGCCAGCAGTTTACCAGGGTCCACAGATACGCAGTATTTT.

The chain combines TRBV7-2 with TRBJ2-1; the D is unclear. The V end lost 3 bases, the J end lost 5 bases, and 11 bases lay between the germline ends. This CDR3 comprises 14 residues. The V gene's germline CDR1 is SGHTA and CDR2 FQGNSA. CDR3 coding DNA: TGTGCCAGCAGCTTCGTTCAGGCCAACAATGAGCAGTTCTTC. Its protein is CASSFVQANNEQFF.

The chain is built from TRBV5-4 and TRBJ2-3, with TRBD1 matching 8 bases. The V segment lost 4 bases and the J segment 1 base; nucleotides outside the gene matches: 5. The CDR3 runs to 15 residues. The germline V gene encodes CDR1 SGHNT and CDR2 YYREEE (reference sequence). CDR3 in amino acids: CASSSQGAGTDTQYF. CDR3 in DNA: TGTGCCAGCAGCAGCCAGGGGGCCGGCACAGATACGCAGTATTTT.

This clone was counted between two and nine times. The V call is TRBV18, the J call TRBJ2-7; the D gene is possibly TRBD2 (6 bases). CDR3 length: 15 amino acids. CDR1 and CDR2 from the germline V gene are KGHSH and LQKENI. The V gene lost 6 bases and the J gene lost 1 base, with 16 bases spanning the gap. CDR3 in amino acids: CASSPDYSGSYEQYF. CDR3 nucleotides: TGTGCCAGCTCCCCGGACTACTCAGGTTCCTACGAGCAGTACTTC.

The V and J genes are TRBV7-7 and TRBJ2-2; TRBD1 might be the D (6 bases). The germline V gene has CDR1 SSHAT and CDR2 FNYEAQ (reference sequence). V shed 6 bases and J shed 8 bases, with 10 bases lying between them. The CDR3 is 12 residues long. The CDR3 DNA sequence: TGTGCCAGCAGGTCAGGGGAGGGGGAGCTGTTTTTT. Encoded protein: CASRSGEGELFF.

In its sample, this clone was seen once. The chain has TRBV19 and TRBJ1-4, with D maybe TRBD1 (6 bases). This CDR3 region has 15 residues. V gave up 5 bases and J gave up 8 bases, with 18 bases separating them. CDR1 and CDR2 (germline): LNHDA, SQIVND (reference sequence). The CDR3 loop is CASSSPRTRGEKLFF. The CDR3 DNA follows: TGTGCCAGTAGTTCCCCCCGGACCAGGGGCGAAAAACTGTTTTTT.

This rearrangement joins TRBV9 to TRBJ1-2; D is uncertain. With 4 bases removed from V and 2 bases from J, the gap between germline ends came to 15 bases. From germline, CDR1 is SGDLS and CDR2 YYNGEE. The CDR3 runs 15 residues. CDR3 protein: CASSPEGGSNYGYTF. The CDR3 DNA follows: TGTGCCAGCAGCCCAGAGGGAGGGTCAAACTATGGCTACACCTTC.